These 22 T cell receptor beta chains came from one sample sequenced in a study of blood T cell repertoires in COVID-19. Method: immunoSEQ multiplex PCR; TCRdb's copy keeps in-frame clones and lacks some. Here the sample spans about 120,000 clones, 85% to 90% being singletons. The sample taken for sequencing was peripheral blood. The receptors derive from a man between 65 and 80 years old with active or convalescent COVID-19.

The V and J genes are TRBV7-9 and TRBJ1-6; 10 bases map to TRBD1. Germline CDR1 SEHNR, CDR2 FQNEAQ (reference sequence). The CDR3 totals 16 residues. V lost 2 bases and J lost 10; bases outside the gene matches: 8. CDR3 region: CASSLSSGTGVSPLHF. The CDR3 nucleotides read TGTGCCAGCAGCTTAAGCTCTGGGACAGGGGTATCACCCCTCCACTTT.

This chain joins TRBV28 and TRBJ1-2; D ambiguous. V was cut by 6 bases and J by 2 bases, with 19 bases left in between. The CDR3 extends over 16 amino acids. The germline V gene encodes CDR1 MDHEN and CDR2 SYDVKM. The CDR3 bases are TGTGCCAGCAGCTCCGGTGGGAGAACCAAAAACTATGGCTACACCTTC. It specifies CASSSGGRTKNYGYTF.

This chain uses TRBV6-5 with TRBJ1-2; tentative D call: TRBD1 (5 bases). The germline CDR1 and CDR2 sequences are MNHEY and SVGAGI. With 2 bases removed from V and 4 bases from J, the gap between germline ends came to 8 bases. The length of the CDR3 is 13 residues. The CDR3 sequence: CASSYGGAYGYTF. The CDR3 DNA follows: TGTGCCAGCAGTTACGGAGGGGCCTATGGCTACACCTTC.

This chain uses TRBV7-2 with TRBJ2-3; 14 bases align to TRBD2. Trimming removed 4 bases from V and 1 base from J; junction bases left unmatched: 10. This CDR3 has 19 residues. Per the germline V gene, CDR1 is SGHTA and CDR2 is FQGNSA. The CDR3: CASSSLGLAGEARTDTQYF. CDR3 sequence (DNA): TGTGCCAGCAGCTCCCTGGGACTAGCGGGAGAGGCCCGCACAGATACGCAGTATTTT.

The gene calls are TRBV18 and TRBJ1-2; 7 nucleotides match TRBD1. The V gene's germline CDR1 is KGHSH and CDR2 LQKENI. V lost 3 bases to trimming and J lost 8 bases; unmatched junction nucleotides: 15. This CDR3 region has 16 residues. The CDR3 DNA is TGTGCCAGCTCACCTCAGTCCGGGACAGTGGCTGAGGGCTACACCTTC. It translates to CASSPQSGTVAEGYTF.

This clone was found a few times. This rearrangement joins TRBV7-3 to TRBJ2-7; 9 nucleotides agree with TRBD2. The trim removed 5 bases at V and 0 bases at J, leaving 5 bases unmatched. The CDR3 is made up of 15 amino acids. Germline CDR1 SGHTA, CDR2 FQGTGA. The CDR3 coding sequence is TGTGCCAGCAGCGTTAGCGGGGGATACTCCTACGAGCAGTACTTC. Protein: CASSVSGGYSYEQYF.

The chain links TRBV19 to TRBJ2-7; 10 nucleotides agree with TRBD2. The CDR3 has 15 residues. Germline V lookup: CDR1 LNHDA, CDR2 SQIVND (reference sequence). The trim removed 3 bases at V and 7 bases at J, leaving 9 bases unmatched. The chain's CDR3 is CASSMGLAGAGEQYF. CDR3 nucleotide sequence: TGTGCCAGTAGTATGGGTCTAGCGGGAGCGGGAGAGCAGTACTTC.

This sequence joins TRBV5-8 and TRBJ2-2; 8 positions agree with TRBD1. Trimming took 2 bases from V and 4 from J; bases not matched to a gene: 7. The CDR3 totals 16 residues. Germline lookup yields CDR1 SGHTS and CDR2 YDEGEE. CDR3 nucleotides: TGTGCCAGCAGCTTCGGGACAGGATTAGGCACCGGGGAGCTGTTTTTT. This gives the protein CASSFGTGLGTGELFF.

This chain uses TRBV7-2 with TRBJ2-7; no definite D call. V was cut by 5 bases and J by 0 bases, with 5 bases left in between. The germline gives CDR1 SGHTA, CDR2 FQGNSA. The length of the CDR3 is 12 residues. CDR3 sequence: CASSESSYEQYF. CDR3 bases: TGTGCCAGCAGCGAGAGCTCCTACGAGCAGTACTTC.

The chain couples TRBV5-1 to TRBJ2-3; 7 bases are a match to TRBD2. The CDR3 contains 17 residues. The germline CDR1 and CDR2 sequences are SGHRS and YFSETQ. V lost 0 bases to trimming and J lost 0 bases; unmatched junction nucleotides: 7. CDR3 amino acids: CASSLVSSGSSTDTQYF. The CDR3 region has the DNA TGCGCCAGCAGCTTGGTATCTAGCGGCTCTAGCACAGATACGCAGTATTTT.

The V call is TRBV10-3, the J call TRBJ2-3; 9 bases align to TRBD1. The CDR3 has 17 residues. The V gene end was trimmed by 3 bases and the J gene end by 2 bases; junction bases not matched to a gene: 9. CDR1 is ENHRY, CDR2 SYGVKD, per germline. CDR3 DNA: TGTGCCATCAGTGACCCCCGGACAGGGGTCTTCACAGATACGCAGTATTTT. As protein: CAISDPRTGVFTDTQYF.

V is TRBV19 and J is TRBJ1-3; D is unresolved. Trimming took 3 bases from V and 3 from J, leaving 12 bases between them. The CDR3 has 15 amino acids. Germline V lookup: CDR1 LNHDA, CDR2 SQIVND (reference sequence). The CDR3 region is CASSITSTGGNTIYF. CDR3 DNA: TGTGCCAGTAGTATTACTTCTACGGGTGGAAACACCATATATTTT.

The chain carries TRBV3-1 (or the pseudogene TRBV3-2) and TRBJ1-1; TRBD1 agrees at 9 bases. Germline assignment: CDR1 LGHDT and CDR2 YNNKEL (reference sequence). The CDR3 length is 14 residues. Trimming at V came to 5 bases and at J to 5 bases, leaving 6 bases not matched to a gene. The CDR3 nucleotides are TGTGCCAGCAGCTCCCAGGACAGGGGAACTGAAGCTTTCTTT. This translates into CASSSQDRGTEAFF.

V gene TRBV28 combines with J gene TRBJ1-1; 9 bases are a match to TRBD1. V shed 6 bases, J shed 4 bases, and the junction held 12 bases outside the gene matches. This CDR3 comprises 16 residues. Germline V CDR1 and CDR2: MDHEN, SYDVKM. CDR3 bases: TGTGCCAGCAGCGCCGGGACAGGGAGTTTGAGCACTGAAGCTTTCTTT. It encodes CASSAGTGSLSTEAFF.

The J gene is TRBJ2-2, the V gene TRBV7-9, with 9 bases matching TRBD2. The CDR3 length is 19 residues. In germline, CDR1 is SEHNR, CDR2 FQNEAQ (reference sequence). V lost 2 bases, J lost 5 bases, and 15 bases stayed unmatched. The CDR3 nucleotides read TGTGCCAGCAGCTTACTTGGTGACCTTAGCGGGAGAAATACCGGGGAGCTGTTTTTT. Translation gives CASSLLGDLSGRNTGELFF.

The V and J genes are TRBV5-6 and TRBJ1-1, with 7 bases matching TRBD1. The CDR3 contains 17 residues. V trimming: 4 bases; J trimming: 0 bases; junction bases outside the gene matches: 12. CDR1 is SGHDT and CDR2 is YYEEEE in the germline V gene. The CDR3 sequence: CASSERKYRGLNTEAFF. The CDR3 DNA reads as TGTGCCAGCAGCGAACGGAAGTACAGGGGTCTGAACACTGAAGCTTTCTTT.

J is TRBJ2-2 and V is TRBV11-3; D is perhaps TRBD1 (5 bases). V was trimmed by 1 base and J by 4 bases, leaving 13 bases between them. The length of the CDR3 is 16 residues. From germline, CDR1 is SGHNT and CDR2 YENEEA. The DNA of the CDR3 is TGTGCCAGCAGCTTAGGACAAGACAGCCGCACCGGGGAGCTGTTTTTT. Its translation: CASSLGQDSRTGELFF.

The genes are TRBV2 and TRBJ2-5; 9 bases are a match to TRBD2. The CDR3 is 16 residues long. Trimming at V came to 2 bases and at J to 2 bases, leaving 6 bases not matched to a gene. The germline V gene encodes CDR1 SNHLY and CDR2 FYNNEI. CDR3 bases: TGTGCCAGCAGTGAATGGGCTAGCGGGGCGCAAGAGACCCAGTACTTC. The encoded protein is CASSEWASGAQETQYF.

V is TRBV7-2 and J is TRBJ2-1; 11 bases map to TRBD1. Trimming cost V 4 bases and J 0 bases; bases outside gene matches: 11. This CDR3 comprises 19 residues. CDR1 and CDR2 from the germline V gene are SGHTA and FQGNSA. CDR3 loop: CASSWTGGHSLPSYNEQFF. Here the CDR3 DNA reads TGTGCCAGCAGCTGGACAGGGGGCCATTCTCTACCCTCCTACAATGAGCAGTTCTTC.

The rearrangement uses TRBV2 and TRBJ1-2; 8 nucleotides match TRBD1. The germline V gene has CDR1 SNHLY and CDR2 FYNNEI. The CDR3 runs 14 residues. Trimming took 4 bases from V and 5 from J; bases not matched to a gene: 6. CDR3 residues: CASSAARGLYGYTF. DNA of the CDR3: TGTGCCAGCAGTGCGGCCAGGGGGCTTTATGGCTACACCTTC. Filled out from reference TRBV2 and TRBJ1-2, the complete variable domain reads EPEVTQTPSHQVTQMGQEVILRCVPISNHLYFYWYRQILGQKVEFLVSFYNNEISEKSEIFDDQFSVERPDGSNFTLKIRSTKLEDSAMYFCASSAARGLYGYTFGSGTRLTVV.

The table lists this clone with a count of one. This chain uses TRBV4-1 with TRBJ2-5; D perhaps matches TRBD2 (5 bases). CDR3 length: 17 amino acids. The V gene's germline CDR1 is MGHRA and CDR2 YSYEKL. Trimming left V 0 bases short and J 5 bases short, with 19 bases between. In DNA form, the CDR3 reads TGCGCCAGCAGCCAAGATACTTTTGCGCCTGGCGGGGAGACCCAGTACTTC. Protein: CASSQDTFAPGGETQYF.

This chain links TRBV11-2 with TRBJ2-5; 9 positions agree with TRBD1. Germline V gives CDR1 SGHAT, CDR2 FQNNGV. This CDR3 is built from 16 residues. V lost 4 bases to trimming and J lost 2 bases; unmatched junction nucleotides: 8. The CDR3 DNA sequence: TGTGCCAGCAGCTGGGGGGACAGGGTCCTTCAAGAGACCCAGTACTTC. The encoded protein is CASSWGDRVLQETQYF.